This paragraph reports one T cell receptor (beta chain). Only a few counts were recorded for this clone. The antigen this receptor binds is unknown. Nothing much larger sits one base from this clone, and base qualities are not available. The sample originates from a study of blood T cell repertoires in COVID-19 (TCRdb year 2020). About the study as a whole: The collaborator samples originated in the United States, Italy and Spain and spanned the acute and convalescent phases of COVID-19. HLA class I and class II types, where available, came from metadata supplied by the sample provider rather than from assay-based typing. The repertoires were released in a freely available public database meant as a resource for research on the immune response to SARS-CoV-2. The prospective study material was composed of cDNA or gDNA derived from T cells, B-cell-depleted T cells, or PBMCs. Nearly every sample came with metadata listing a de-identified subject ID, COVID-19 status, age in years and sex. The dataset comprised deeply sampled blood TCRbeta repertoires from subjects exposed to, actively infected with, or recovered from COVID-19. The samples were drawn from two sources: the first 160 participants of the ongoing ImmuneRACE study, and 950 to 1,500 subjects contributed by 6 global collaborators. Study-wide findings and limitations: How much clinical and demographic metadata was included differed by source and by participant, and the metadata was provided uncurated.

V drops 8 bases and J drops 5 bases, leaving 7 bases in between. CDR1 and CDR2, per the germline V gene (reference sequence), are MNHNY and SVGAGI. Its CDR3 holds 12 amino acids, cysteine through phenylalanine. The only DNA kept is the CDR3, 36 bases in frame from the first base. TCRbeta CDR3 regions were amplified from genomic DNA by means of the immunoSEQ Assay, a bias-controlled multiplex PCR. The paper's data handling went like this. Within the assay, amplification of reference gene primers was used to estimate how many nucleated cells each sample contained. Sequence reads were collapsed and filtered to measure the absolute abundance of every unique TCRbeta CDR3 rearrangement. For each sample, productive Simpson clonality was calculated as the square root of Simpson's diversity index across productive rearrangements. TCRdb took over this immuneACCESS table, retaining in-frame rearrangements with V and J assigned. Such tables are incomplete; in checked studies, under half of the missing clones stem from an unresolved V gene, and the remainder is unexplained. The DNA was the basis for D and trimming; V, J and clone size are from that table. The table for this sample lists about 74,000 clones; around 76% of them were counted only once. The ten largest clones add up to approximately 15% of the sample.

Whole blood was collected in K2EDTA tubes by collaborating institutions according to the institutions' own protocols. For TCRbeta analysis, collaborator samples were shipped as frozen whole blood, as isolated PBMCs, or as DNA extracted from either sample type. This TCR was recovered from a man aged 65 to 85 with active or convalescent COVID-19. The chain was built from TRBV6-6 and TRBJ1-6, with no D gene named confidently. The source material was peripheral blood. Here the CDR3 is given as CASCQNNSPLHF. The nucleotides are TGTGCCAGCTGCCAGAATAATTCACCCCTCCACTTT.